These T cell receptor beta chains were read from a single sample in a study of blood T cell repertoires in COVID-19. Profiling relied on immunoSEQ multiplex PCR, and the TCRdb table lists in-frame clones only, not all of them. The repertoire holds 70,000 or so clones, with 90% as singletons. Sequencing input: peripheral blood. The source of these receptors is a woman over 75 with active COVID-19. Each CDR3 is given with its conserved first and last residue. Each record gives: CDR3 protein, CDR3 DNA, V gene, D gene, J gene, clone size, CDR3 length. A D gene is named only where the DNA matches it firmly. Part of the rows lack a size; the others show once, few, many or a class for expanded clones.

CASTRHPNLHEQFF TGTGCCAGCACGCGGCATCCAAACCTTCATGAGCAGTTCTTC TRBV6-5 NA TRBJ2-1 NA 14
CASSLRPRGLNTGELFF TGTGCCAGCAGCCTCCGACCCAGGGGGCTTAACACCGGGGAGCTGTTTTTT TRBV7-8 TRBD1 TRBJ2-2 NA 17
CASSPGTANTGELFF TGCGCCAGCAGCCCCGGGACAGCGAACACCGGGGAGCTGTTTTTT TRBV5-1 TRBD1 TRBJ2-2 NA 15
CASRLDRTGDSNQPQHF TGTGCAAGTCGCTTAGACAGGACAGGGGATAGCAATCAGCCCCAGCATTTT TRBV12-2 NA TRBJ1-5 NA 17
CASSFRQRSKLFF TGTGCCAGCAGTTTTAGACAGAGAAGTAAACTGTTTTTT TRBV28 NA TRBJ1-4 NA 13
CASSQRGGLTYEQYF TGTGCCAGCAGCCAGAGGGGAGGTCTCACCTACGAGCAGTACTTC TRBV7-2 NA TRBJ2-7 NA 15
CASTERSFGRAKNIQYF TGCGCCAGCACCGAGAGGTCTTTCGGGAGGGCCAAAAACATTCAGTACTTC TRBV10-1 TRBD2 TRBJ2-4 NA 17
CASSEGTSGLRGETQYF TGTGCCAGCAGTGAAGGGACTAGCGGGTTGAGGGGAGAGACCCAGTACTTC TRBV6-1 TRBD2 TRBJ2-5 once 17
CASSSSGLSYNEQFF TGTGCCAGCAGTAGTAGCGGCCTCTCCTACAATGAGCAGTTCTTC TRBV6-5 NA TRBJ2-1 NA 15
CASSETPDRGEKLFF TGTGCCAGCAGTGAAACCCCCGACAGGGGCGAAAAACTGTTTTTT TRBV6-1 TRBD1 TRBJ1-4 NA 15
CASSRAGYGYTF TGTGCCAGCAGTCGAGCTGGCTATGGCTACACCTTC TRBV6-2/TRBV6-3 NA TRBJ1-2 NA 12
CASSVTGGVYGYTF TGTGCCAGCAGTGTGACAGGGGGCGTCTATGGCTACACCTTC TRBV28 TRBD1 TRBJ1-2 NA 14
CASRKNGPPWDEQYF TGTGCCAGCAGGAAGAATGGGCCCCCATGGGACGAGCAGTACTTC TRBV28 NA TRBJ2-7 NA 15
CATSRDLASRGSEQYF TGTGCCACCAGCAGAGATCTGGCTAGCCGCGGCTCCGAGCAGTACTTC TRBV15 NA TRBJ2-7 few 16
CASSDRHKDISLGYTF TGTGCCAGCTCAGACCGGCACAAAGACATTAGTCTTGGCTACACCTTC TRBV18 NA TRBJ1-2 NA 16
CASSYSPSGRKSDTQYF TGTGCCAGCAGTTACTCGCCTAGCGGGCGAAAATCAGATACGCAGTATTTT TRBV6-2/TRBV6-3 TRBD2 TRBJ2-3 NA 17
CASSYSGTGELFF TGTGCCAGCAGCTACTCGGGCACCGGGGAGCTGTTTTTT TRBV7-9 NA TRBJ2-2 NA 13
CASSTRGRGTDTQYF TGTGCCAGCAGTACGCGCGGGAGGGGCACAGATACGCAGTATTTT TRBV28 TRBD2 TRBJ2-3 NA 15
CASSRTGASEAFF TGTGCCAGCAGTCGGACAGGAGCATCTGAAGCTTTCTTT TRBV27 TRBD1 TRBJ1-1 NA 13
CASSQDQTGGSEKLFF TGTGCCAGCAGCCAAGATCAGACAGGGGGTAGTGAAAAACTGTTTTTT TRBV4-2 TRBD1 TRBJ1-4 NA 16
CASSPQGTDGYTF TGTGCCAGCAGTCCCCAGGGCACTGATGGCTACACCTTC TRBV6-4 NA TRBJ1-2 NA 13
CASSGQGAGTSGRYNEQFF TGTGCCAGCTCAGGACAAGGGGCCGGGACTAGCGGGAGGTACAATGAGCAGTTCTTC TRBV18 TRBD2 TRBJ2-1 few 19
CASSLGPEAFF TGTGCCAGCAGTCTGGGCCCTGAAGCTTTCTTT TRBV2 NA TRBJ1-1 NA 11
CASSQDKGASGRQYEQYF TGTGCCAGCAGCCAAGATAAAGGTGCGAGCGGGAGACAGTACGAGCAGTACTTC TRBV4-2 TRBD2 TRBJ2-7 NA 18
CASSELASGHTGELFF TGTGCCAGCAGTGAATTGGCTAGCGGGCACACCGGGGAGCTGTTTTTT TRBV2 TRBD2 TRBJ2-2 NA 16
CASSGNTGGLAQETQYF TGTGCCAGCAGTGGCAATACCGGGGGGCTAGCGCAAGAGACCCAGTACTTC TRBV25-1 NA TRBJ2-5 NA 17
CASSPVSAGDEKLFF TGTGCCAGCAGCCCAGTGTCCGCAGGGGATGAAAAACTGTTTTTT TRBV4-2 NA TRBJ1-4 NA 15
CASSPNSGLGYEQYF TGTGCCAGCAGCCCCAATAGCGGGCTTGGCTACGAGCAGTACTTC TRBV9 TRBD2 TRBJ2-7 NA 15